This is a list of T cell receptor beta chains from one sample in a study of cytomegalovirus exposure and HLA in healthy donors. Some clones are missing from TCRdb's copy, which holds only in-frame ones; the method was immunoSEQ multiplex PCR. Among 130,000 to 150,000 clones listed, around 70% were seen once. The specimen was PBMCs. The source is a man in his forties in good health and CMV-seronegative. Both conserved end residues are part of each CDR3. D genes are given only for firm matches. Clone size is shown for a subset of rows, as once, few, many or a class of expanded clone.

CASRKLAGVNTGELFF	TGTGCCAGCAGGAAACTAGCGGGAGTGAACACCGGGGAGCTGTTTTTT	TRBD2	few	TRBJ2-2	TRBV2
CASSGSGRAIDTQYF	TGTGCCAGCAGTGGTAGCGGGAGGGCCATAGATACGCAGTATTTT	TRBD2	once	TRBJ2-3	TRBV2
CASSIRGASDEQYF	TGTGCCAGCAGCATTCGGGGAGCCTCTGACGAGCAGTACTTC	NA	NA	TRBJ2-7	TRBV9
CATSSGRVYEQYF	TGTGCCACCAGCAGCGGCAGGGTATACGAGCAGTACTTC	NA	NA	TRBJ2-7	TRBV15
CASSLTTPTGDVNQPQHF	TGTGCCAGTAGTTTAACGACCCCGACAGGGGATGTTAATCAGCCCCAGCATTTT	TRBD1	NA	TRBJ1-5	TRBV19
CASSRTGTNGYTF	TGTGCCAGCAGCCGCACCGGGACAAATGGCTACACCTTC	NA	NA	TRBJ1-2	TRBV5-4
CASSLEETRSTDTQYF	TGCGCCAGCAGCTTGGAAGAGACAAGAAGCACAGATACGCAGTATTTT	NA	NA	TRBJ2-3	TRBV5-1
CASSDGTHQPQNF	TGCGCCAGCAGTGACGGGACACACCAGCCCCAGAATTTT	NA	NA	TRBJ1-5	TRBV10-2
CASSRQGHTYEQYF	TGTGCCAGCAGCCGACAGGGGCATACCTACGAGCAGTACTTC	TRBD1	NA	TRBJ2-7	TRBV5-6
CASTPASSWYNEQFF	TGTGCCAGCACCCCAGCTAGCAGCTGGTACAATGAGCAGTTCTTC	NA	few	TRBJ2-1	TRBV27
CIQGANGYTF	TGTATACAGGGGGCGAATGGCTACACCTTC	TRBD1	NA	TRBJ1-2	TRBV27
CASSPSGSGQETQYF	TGTGCCAGCAGCCCCAGCGGGAGTGGGCAAGAGACCCAGTACTTC	TRBD2	NA	TRBJ2-5	TRBV11-2
CASKLYGGAREQFF	TGTGCCAGCAAGCTTTACGGGGGGGCGCGTGAGCAGTTCTTC	TRBD2	NA	TRBJ2-1	TRBV5-6
CASSPGEGDTQYF	TGTGCCAGCAGCCCCGGGGAGGGAGATACGCAGTATTTT	TRBD2	few	TRBJ2-3	TRBV7-7
CASSRTGGGTGETQYF	TGTGCCAGCAGCCGTACGGGAGGCGGGACAGGAGAGACCCAGTACTTC	NA	few	TRBJ2-5	TRBV7-9
CASSLGAGRGQFEKLFF	TGCGCCAGCAGCTTGGGGGCCGGCAGGGGGCAGTTTGAAAAACTGTTTTTT	TRBD1	NA	TRBJ1-4	TRBV5-1
CSTGQGRDYGYPF	TGCAGCACGGGACAGGGACGGGACTATGGCTACCCCTTC	TRBD1	NA	TRBJ1-2	TRBV29-1
CASGLGGTPSTEAFF	TGTGCTAGTGGTTTGGGCGGGACCCCCAGCACTGAAGCTTTCTTT	NA	few	TRBJ1-1	TRBV12-5
CASSLLAGGSKNIQYF	TGTGCCAGCAGCTTACTGGCGGGAGGGTCCAAAAACATTCAGTACTTC	TRBD2	NA	TRBJ2-4	TRBV7-9
CATSRDRGPYEQYF	TGTGCCACCAGCAGAGACAGGGGACCCTACGAGCAGTACTTC	NA	NA	TRBJ2-7	TRBV15
CASSDVPTGCGAFF	TGTGCCAGCAGTGATGTTCCGACAGGGTGCGGAGCTTTCTTT	TRBD1	NA	TRBJ1-1	TRBV25-1
CASAQGDGYTF	TGTGCCAGCGCACAGGGGGATGGCTACACCTTC	TRBD1	few	TRBJ1-2	TRBV6-6
CATDRGLSGANVLTF	TGTGCCACCGACAGGGGACTCTCTGGGGCCAACGTCCTGACTTTC	TRBD1	NA	TRBJ2-6	TRBV2
CASSLTGTGNTIYF	TGTGCCAGCAGCCTGACAGGGACTGGAAACACCATATATTTT	TRBD1	NA	TRBJ1-3	TRBV6-5
CASSQDSRWNEQFF	TGCGCCAGCAGCCAGGACAGTAGATGGAATGAGCAGTTCTTC	NA	few	TRBJ2-1	TRBV4-1
CASSIDRWDIQYF	TGTGCCAGTAGTATTGACAGGTGGGACATTCAGTACTTC	NA	NA	TRBJ2-4	TRBV19
CASSVAGNTGELFF	TGTGCCAGCAGCGTTGCAGGGAACACCGGGGAGCTGTTTTTT	NA	once	TRBJ2-2	TRBV9
CASRKERGTDTQYF	TGCGCCAGCAGGAAAGAAAGGGGAACAGATACGCAGTATTTT	NA	once	TRBJ2-3	TRBV10-2
CASSSNSGEPYEQYF	TGTGCCAGCAGCTCAAATAGCGGGGAGCCCTACGAGCAGTACTTC	TRBD2	NA	TRBJ2-7	TRBV13
CASSPRGLAGDYEQYF	TGTGCCAGTAGTCCAAGGGGACTAGCGGGAGACTACGAGCAGTACTTC	TRBD2	NA	TRBJ2-7	TRBV19
CAWSRTGPEAFF	TGTGCCTGGAGTAGAACAGGCCCTGAAGCTTTCTTT	NA	few	TRBJ1-1	TRBV30
CATSREEGGLEQFF	TGTGCCACCAGCAGAGAAGAGGGCGGCTTGGAGCAGTTCTTC	NA	NA	TRBJ2-1	TRBV15
CASSTTQGNQPQHF	TGTGCCAGCTCAACTACACAGGGGAATCAGCCCCAGCATTTT	TRBD1	NA	TRBJ1-5	TRBV18
CASSYGGGSPLHF	TGTGCCAGCAGTTACGGAGGGGGCTCACCCCTCCACTTT	TRBD1	few	TRBJ1-6	TRBV6-5
CASSLVGDSGNTIYF	TGTGCCAGCAGCTTAGTCGGGGACTCTGGAAACACCATATATTTT	NA	NA	TRBJ1-3	TRBV11-2
CASSRGLAGYEQYF	TGTGCCAGCAGCCGCGGACTAGCGGGATACGAGCAGTACTTC	TRBD2	NA	TRBJ2-7	TRBV7-2
CASSQGLEAYNEQFF	TGTGCCAGCAGCCAAGGACTAGAGGCTTACAATGAGCAGTTCTTC	NA	few	TRBJ2-1	TRBV4-2
CASGLGPRVPGELFF	TGTGCTAGTGGTTTGGGACCCAGGGTACCCGGGGAGCTGTTTTTT	NA	NA	TRBJ2-2	TRBV12-5
CASSLGTRPAESLYEQYF	TGTGCCAGCAGCCTCGGGACTAGGCCGGCTGAATCCCTCTACGAGCAGTACTTC	TRBD2	NA	TRBJ2-7	TRBV7-9
CASSLVAGRALAFF	TGCGCCAGCAGCTTGGTGGCGGGCCGGGCGTTGGCTTTCTTT	NA	NA	TRBJ1-1	TRBV5-1
CASSQGEWGGADVTQYF	TGCGCCAGCAGCCAAGGAGAATGGGGCGGAGCTGATGTGACCCAGTACTTC	NA	few	TRBJ2-5	TRBV4-1
CASSTSGYEQFF	TGTGCCAGCAGTACGTCAGGTTATGAGCAGTTCTTC	NA	NA	TRBJ2-1	TRBV28